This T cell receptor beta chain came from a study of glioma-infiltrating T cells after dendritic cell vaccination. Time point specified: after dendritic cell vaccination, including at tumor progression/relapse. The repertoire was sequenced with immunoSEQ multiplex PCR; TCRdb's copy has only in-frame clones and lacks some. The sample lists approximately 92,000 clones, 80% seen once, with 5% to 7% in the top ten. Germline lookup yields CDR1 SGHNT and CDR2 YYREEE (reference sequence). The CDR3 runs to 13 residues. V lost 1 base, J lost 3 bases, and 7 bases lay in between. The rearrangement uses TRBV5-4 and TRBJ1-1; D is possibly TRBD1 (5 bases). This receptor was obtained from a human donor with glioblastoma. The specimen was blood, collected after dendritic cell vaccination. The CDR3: CASSLRGYTEAFF. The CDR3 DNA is TGTGCCAGCAGCTTGAGGGGATACACTGAAGCTTTCTTT.